Shown below are 17 T cell receptor beta chains from a single sample sequenced in a study of blood T cell repertoires in COVID-19. Some clones are missing from TCRdb's copy, which holds only in-frame ones; the method was immunoSEQ multiplex PCR. Of 130,000 to 150,000 clones in the sample, about four fifths were seen once. The sequencing input was peripheral blood. The receptors derive from a human donor in a cohort sampled during active COVID-19.

The chain uses TRBV20-1 and TRBJ2-1, with 8 bases that match TRBD2. CDR3 size: 13 residues. V was clipped by 3 bases and J by 4 bases; unmatched bases: 2. CDR1 and CDR2 (germline): DFQATT, SNEGSKA (reference sequence). In DNA, the CDR3 is TGCAGTGCTAGTAGCGGGGCTTACAATGAGCAGTTCTTC. Its translation: CSASSGAYNEQFF.

This rearrangement joins TRBV7-9 to TRBJ1-1; no clear D. Germline CDR1 is SEHNR and CDR2 is FQNEAQ (reference sequence). The germline V and J ends were trimmed by 1 base and 5 bases, with 8 bases remaining between them. This CDR3 comprises 13 residues. CDR3 amino acids: CASSLDPGTEAFF. The CDR3 nucleotides are TGTGCCAGCAGCTTAGATCCGGGGACTGAAGCTTTCTTT.

The V call is TRBV9, the J call TRBJ2-3; D is perhaps TRBD2 (5 bases). Germline V gene data show CDR1 as SGDLS and CDR2 as YYNGEE. Trimming shortened V by 4 bases and J by 2 bases, and 11 bases separated the two germline ends. The CDR3 is 14 amino acids. CDR3 sequence (DNA): TGTGCCAGCAGCCCGCGGGCCATCACAGATACGCAGTATTTT. Protein sequence: CASSPRAITDTQYF.

J is TRBJ1-3 and V is TRBV13; D ambiguous. This CDR3 region has 15 residues. The germline V gene encodes CDR1 PRHDT and CDR2 FYEKMQ (reference sequence). V was trimmed by 1 base and J by 2 bases, leaving 9 bases between them. Written as DNA, the CDR3 is TGTGCCAGCAGCTTAGTGGGCAGAGCTGGAAACACCATATATTTT. Translated: CASSLVGRAGNTIYF. Combining the CDR3 with reference TRBV13 and TRBJ1-3 gives the whole variable domain AAGVIQSPRHLIKEKRETATLKCYPIPRHDTVYWYQQGPGQDPQFLISFYEKMQSDKGSIPDRFSAQQFSDYHSELNMSSLELGDSALYFCASSLVGRAGNTIYFGEGSWLTVV.

This clone is a singleton in its sample. The chain employs TRBV6-1 and TRBJ1-4, with D unclear. Germline values: CDR1 MNHNS, CDR2 SASEGT. The length of the CDR3 is 15 residues. Trimming stripped 3 bases from V and 2 bases from J, with 10 bases between. CDR3 bases: TGTGCCAGCAGTGATGGCCAGGCCACTAATGAAAAACTGTTTTTT. It codes for CASSDGQATNEKLFF.

This clone was seen a single time. V gene TRBV7-2 combines with J gene TRBJ2-3, with a tentative D call TRBD2 (6 bases). In germline, CDR1 is SGHTA, CDR2 FQGNSA. V was trimmed by 5 bases and J by 5 bases, leaving 20 bases between them. The CDR3 spans 16 residues. CDR3 sequence reads: CASSPTDGRGLDTQYF. In DNA, the CDR3 is TGTGCCAGCAGCCCGACCGATGGACGGGGGTTAGATACGCAGTATTTT.

V and J are TRBV18 and TRBJ2-1, with TRBD2 matching over 12 bases. V shed 2 bases and J 6 bases; nucleotides not matched to a gene: 5. This CDR3 region has 16 residues. Germline CDR1 and CDR2: KGHSH and LQKENI. CDR3 in amino acids: CASSPGLAGRFNEQFF. The CDR3 DNA is TGTGCCAGCTCACCAGGACTAGCGGGGAGATTCAATGAGCAGTTCTTC.

J is TRBJ1-4 and V is TRBV10-3; TRBD1 might be the D (6 bases). The V and J ends lost 10 bases and 7 bases respectively, with 22 bases between them. Germline CDR1 and CDR2: ENHRY and SYGVKD. The CDR3 spans 15 residues. CDR3 residues: CATRETGGLGEKLFF. CDR3 coding DNA: TGTGCCACCCGTGAAACGGGGGGCTTAGGTGAAAAACTGTTTTTT.

The J gene is TRBJ2-2, the V gene TRBV4-3, with 11 positions matching TRBD2. This CDR3 has 16 residues. V lost 1 base to trimming and J lost 8 bases; unmatched junction nucleotides: 6. CDR1 and CDR2 from the germline V gene are LGHNA and YSLEER. CDR3 bases: TGCGCCAGCAGCCAAGTCGTAGCGGGGGGGCCAGGGGAGCTGTTTTTT. This encodes CASSQVVAGGPGELFF.

CDR3 amino acids: CASSRGSYEQYF. DNA for the CDR3: TGTGCCAGCAGTCGGGGCTCCTACGAGCAGTACTTC. This chain joins TRBV3-1 (or the pseudogene TRBV3-2) and TRBJ2-7, with a possible D match to TRBD2 (5 bases). This CDR3 has 12 residues. V was trimmed by 6 bases and J by 0 bases, leaving 6 bases between them. The V gene's germline CDR1 is LGHDT and CDR2 YNNKEL (reference sequence).

The CDR3 DNA is TGCGCCAGCAGATCCGGACAGGGGGGTGGCTACACCTTC. Translated: CASRSGQGGGYTF. The chain is built from TRBV5-1 and TRBJ1-2, with 10 bases identical to TRBD1. The ends lost 5 bases at V and 7 bases at J; junction bases unmatched: 5. From germline, CDR1 is SGHRS and CDR2 YFSETQ. The CDR3 extends over 13 amino acids.

The rearrangement joins TRBV5-1 to TRBJ2-7; 8 nucleotides agree with TRBD2. After removal of 4 bases from V and 0 bases from J, the junction contained 9 bases not matched to a gene. The CDR3 sequence is 16 residues long. Germline CDR1 reads SGHRS; CDR2 reads YFSETQ. The CDR3: CASSPGGGGPSYEQYF. For the CDR3, the DNA is TGCGCCAGCAGCCCGGGGGGCGGGGGGCCCTCCTACGAGCAGTACTTC.

The chain carries TRBV15 and TRBJ1-2; TRBD1 agrees at 10 bases. Germline V gene data show CDR1 as LNHNV and CDR2 as YYDKDF (reference sequence). The CDR3 runs 14 residues. Germline trimming cut 4 bases from V and 3 bases from J; bases unmatched to any gene: 2. Here the CDR3 DNA reads TGTGCCACCAGCAAAGGACAGGGGGACTATGGCTACACCTTC. It specifies CATSKGQGDYGYTF.

This rearrangement joins TRBV5-8 to TRBJ1-5; maybe TRBD1 (5 bases). The V gene's germline CDR1 is SGHTS and CDR2 YDEGEE. This CDR3 spans 15 amino acids. V lost 4 bases, J lost 7 bases, and 18 bases lay in between. The CDR3 bases are TGTGCCAGCAGCCTTAGGGCAGGGAGGGGACAGCCCCAGCATTTT. It yields the protein CASSLRAGRGQPQHF.

This clone appeared a few times. The chain carries TRBV2 and TRBJ2-3; D call uncertain. Trimming left V 5 bases short and J 5 bases short, with 5 bases between. This CDR3 spans 11 amino acids. CDR1 is SNHLY and CDR2 is FYNNEI in the germline V gene. The CDR3 bases are TGTGCCAGCAGTCACGGAGATACGCAGTATTTT. This encodes CASSHGDTQYF. The variable domain in full, completed from reference TRBV2 and TRBJ2-3, reads EPEVTQTPSHQVTQMGQEVILRCVPISNHLYFYWYRQILGQKVEFLVSFYNNEISEKSEIFDDQFSVERPDGSNFTLKIRSTKLEDSAMYFCASSHGDTQYFGPGTRLTVL.

The genes are TRBV5-1 and TRBJ2-7; weak D call: TRBD2 (6 bases). V lost 1 base and J lost 6, with 20 bases in between. Germline CDR1 SGHRS, CDR2 YFSETQ. This CDR3 has 16 amino acids. In DNA form, the CDR3 reads TGCGCCAGCAGCTTGTACTACCGAACTAGCATCGGCGAGCAGTACTTC. Protein sequence: CASSLYYRTSIGEQYF.

This sequence joins TRBV24-1 and TRBJ1-2; TRBD1 might be the D (5 bases). The CDR3 contains 16 residues. Germline V gene data show CDR1 as KGHDR and CDR2 as SFDVKD. Trimming stripped 4 bases from V and 7 bases from J, with 21 bases between. The CDR3 DNA follows: TGTGCCACCAGTGACCCAGACGCGGGGGTTTTTGGTGGCTACACCTTC. Translating gives CATSDPDAGVFGGYTF.